These 3 T cell receptor beta chains were sequenced from one sample in a study of control samples from healthy donors and cancer patients. Method: immunoSEQ multiplex PCR; TCRdb's copy keeps in-frame clones and lacks some. The sample holds about 100,000 clones, around four fifths seen once. Sample: blood. These receptors were collected from a man aged 25 to 40 in good health.

The chain uses TRBV7-9 and TRBJ2-3, with TRBD2 matching 11 bases. The CDR3 sequence is 19 residues long. Trimming removed 3 bases from V and 1 base from J; junction bases left unmatched: 12. Germline values: CDR1 SEHNR, CDR2 FQNEAQ (reference sequence). The CDR3 sequence is CASSLLAGGYPLGTDTQYF. The CDR3 nucleotides read TGTGCCAGCAGCTTGTTAGCGGGGGGGTACCCTCTCGGCACAGATACGCAGTATTTT.

The chain employs TRBV28 and TRBJ1-1; possibly TRBD1 for D (6 bases). In germline, CDR1 is MDHEN, CDR2 SYDVKM. The CDR3 runs 16 residues. V dropped 1 base and J dropped 11 bases, with 23 bases sitting between them. The CDR3 DNA is TGTGCCAGCAGTTTATCAGGGGCGGGTGGGGGAGCTCGGGCTTTCTTT. This codes for CASSLSGAGGGARAFF.

This chain joins TRBV5-5 and TRBJ2-7, with TRBD2 matching 15 bases. V lost 3 bases and J lost 4; bases outside the gene matches: 2. This CDR3 region has 15 residues. Germline assignment: CDR1 SGHKS and CDR2 YYEKEE (reference sequence). CDR3 DNA sequence: TGTGCCAGCAGCTCGGGACTAGCGGGGGGATACGAGCAGTACTTC. This encodes CASSSGLAGGYEQYF.